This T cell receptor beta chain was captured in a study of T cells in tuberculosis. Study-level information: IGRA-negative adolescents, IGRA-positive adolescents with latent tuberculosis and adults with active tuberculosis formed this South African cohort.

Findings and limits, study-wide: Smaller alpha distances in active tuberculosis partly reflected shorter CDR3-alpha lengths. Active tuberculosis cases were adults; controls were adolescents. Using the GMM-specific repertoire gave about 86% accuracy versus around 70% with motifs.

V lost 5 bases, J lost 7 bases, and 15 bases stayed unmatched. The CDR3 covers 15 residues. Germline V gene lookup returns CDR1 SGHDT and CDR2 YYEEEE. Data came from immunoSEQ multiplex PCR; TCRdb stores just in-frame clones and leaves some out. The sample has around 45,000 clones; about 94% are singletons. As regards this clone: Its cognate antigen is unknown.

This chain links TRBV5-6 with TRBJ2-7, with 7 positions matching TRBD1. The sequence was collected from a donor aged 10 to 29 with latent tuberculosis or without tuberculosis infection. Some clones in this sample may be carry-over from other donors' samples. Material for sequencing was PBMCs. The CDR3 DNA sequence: TGTGCCAGCAGTCCGCTAGAGGGACAGTTAAGAGAGCAGTACTTC. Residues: CASSPLEGQLREQYF. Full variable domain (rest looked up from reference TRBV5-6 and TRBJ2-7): DAGVTQSPTHLIKTRGQQVTLRCSPKSGHDTVSWYQQALGQGPQFIFQYYEEEERQRGNFPDRFSGHQFPNYSSELNVNALLLGDSALYLCASSPLEGQLREQYFGPGTRLTVT.